This record covers a single TCR beta chain. Its antigen is unidentified. With a much larger clone just one base away, this may be a read error. Profiled with immunoSEQ multiplex PCR; TCRdb holds only in-frame clones, not every one. The table has about 170,000 clones, approximately 92% seen once. This entry comes from a study of T cell responses to AZD1222 COVID-19 vaccine. Overall study results and limits: Among those given AZD1222, only 5 to 7 were seropositive at baseline.

The input for sequencing was peripheral blood, taken on day 0 of AZD1222 vaccination. This clonotype originated in an adult in good health.

The CDR3 DNA reads TGTGCCAGTAGTAACATGAACACTGAAGCTTTCTTT. Translated: CASSNMNTEAFF. The chain combines TRBV19 with TRBJ1-1; no definite D call. Germline CDR1 and CDR2: LNHDA and SQIVND (reference sequence). Trimming pared 4 bases from V and 0 bases from J, leaving 3 bases between. The CDR3 extends over 12 amino acids.